The next 6 T cell receptor beta chains were all read from a single sample in a study of shared clonotypes between healthy human individuals. The method was immunoSEQ multiplex PCR; TCRdb's version includes in-frame clones alone and lacks a portion of them. The sample has about 510,000 clones, less than 96% seen once. The source material was naive CD4+ T cells sorted from blood. Indicated subset: CD45RA+ positively selected. The receptor source for this set is a woman in her twenties or thirties in good health.

The CDR3 region is CASTLGRQVSTDTQYF. CDR3 nucleotide sequence: TGCGCCAGCACTCTCGGCCGACAGGTTAGCACAGATACGCAGTATTTT. J is TRBJ2-3 and V is TRBV5-1; perhaps TRBD1 as D (6 bases). With 6 bases removed from V and 0 bases from J, the gap between germline ends came to 17 bases. Looked up from germline, CDR1 is SGHRS and CDR2 is YFSETQ. CDR3 length: 16 residues.

The rearrangement joins TRBV9 to TRBJ2-3; D not certain. The CDR3 consists of 12 residues. Germline V gene data show CDR1 as SGDLS and CDR2 as YYNGEE. Trimming left V 5 bases short and J 0 bases short, with 4 bases between. The CDR3 loop is CASSSSTDTQYF. The CDR3 nucleotides read TGTGCCAGCAGTTCTAGCACAGATACGCAGTATTTT.

V usage is TRBV20-1 and J usage is TRBJ2-7; D gene uncertain. The CDR3 is 11 amino acids. Germline V gene lookup returns CDR1 DFQATT and CDR2 SNEGSKA (reference sequence). Deletions cut 3 bases from V and 4 bases from J, with 7 bases between. As DNA, the CDR3 is TGCAGTGCTAGGATACAATACGAGCAGTACTTC. Protein product: CSARIQYEQYF.

The chain links TRBV29-1 to TRBJ2-6; D perhaps matches TRBD1 (6 bases). This CDR3 has 15 amino acids. Trimming cost V 5 bases and J 1 base, with 12 bases left between them. From germline, CDR1 is SQVTM and CDR2 ANQGSEA. The CDR3 nucleotides read TGCAGCGTTTTCTGGACAGCATCTGGGGCCAACGTCCTGACTTTC. Amino acids: CSVFWTASGANVLTF.

The chain carries TRBV4-1 and TRBJ2-3; weak D call: TRBD2 (6 bases). CDR1 is MGHRA and CDR2 is YSYEKL in the germline V gene. This CDR3 has 15 amino acids. V lost 6 bases and J 3 bases, leaving 16 bases between the germline ends. CDR3 DNA: TGCGCCAGCAGTCTCTTGCGGGGAGCAACAGATACGCAGTATTTT. This translates into CASSLLRGATDTQYF.

The CDR3 spells CASSFIGTGYEQYF. In DNA form, the CDR3 reads TGTGCCAGCAGCTTCATTGGGACAGGCTACGAGCAGTACTTC. The chain uses TRBV5-5 and TRBJ2-7; 8 bases are shared with TRBD1. V was pared by 2 bases and J by 3 bases, with 4 bases of the junction left unmatched. Looked up from germline, CDR1 is SGHKS and CDR2 is YYEKEE (reference sequence). CDR3 size: 14 residues.